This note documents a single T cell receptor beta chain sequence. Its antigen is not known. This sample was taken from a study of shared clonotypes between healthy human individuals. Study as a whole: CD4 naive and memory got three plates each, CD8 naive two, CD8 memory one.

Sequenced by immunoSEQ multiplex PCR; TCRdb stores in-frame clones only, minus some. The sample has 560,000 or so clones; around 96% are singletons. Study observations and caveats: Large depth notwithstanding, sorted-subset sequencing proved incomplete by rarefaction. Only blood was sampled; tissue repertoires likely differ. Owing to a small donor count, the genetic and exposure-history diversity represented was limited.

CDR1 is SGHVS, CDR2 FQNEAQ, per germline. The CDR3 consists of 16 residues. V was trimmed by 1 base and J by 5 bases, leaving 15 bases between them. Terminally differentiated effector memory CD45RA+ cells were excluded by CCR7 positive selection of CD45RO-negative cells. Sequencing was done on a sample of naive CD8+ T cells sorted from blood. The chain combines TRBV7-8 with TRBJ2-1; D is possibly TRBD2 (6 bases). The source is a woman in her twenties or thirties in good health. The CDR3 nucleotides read TGTGCCAGCAGCTTAGATCTCGGAGGGTATAACAATGAGCAGTTCTTC. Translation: CASSLDLGGYNNEQFF.